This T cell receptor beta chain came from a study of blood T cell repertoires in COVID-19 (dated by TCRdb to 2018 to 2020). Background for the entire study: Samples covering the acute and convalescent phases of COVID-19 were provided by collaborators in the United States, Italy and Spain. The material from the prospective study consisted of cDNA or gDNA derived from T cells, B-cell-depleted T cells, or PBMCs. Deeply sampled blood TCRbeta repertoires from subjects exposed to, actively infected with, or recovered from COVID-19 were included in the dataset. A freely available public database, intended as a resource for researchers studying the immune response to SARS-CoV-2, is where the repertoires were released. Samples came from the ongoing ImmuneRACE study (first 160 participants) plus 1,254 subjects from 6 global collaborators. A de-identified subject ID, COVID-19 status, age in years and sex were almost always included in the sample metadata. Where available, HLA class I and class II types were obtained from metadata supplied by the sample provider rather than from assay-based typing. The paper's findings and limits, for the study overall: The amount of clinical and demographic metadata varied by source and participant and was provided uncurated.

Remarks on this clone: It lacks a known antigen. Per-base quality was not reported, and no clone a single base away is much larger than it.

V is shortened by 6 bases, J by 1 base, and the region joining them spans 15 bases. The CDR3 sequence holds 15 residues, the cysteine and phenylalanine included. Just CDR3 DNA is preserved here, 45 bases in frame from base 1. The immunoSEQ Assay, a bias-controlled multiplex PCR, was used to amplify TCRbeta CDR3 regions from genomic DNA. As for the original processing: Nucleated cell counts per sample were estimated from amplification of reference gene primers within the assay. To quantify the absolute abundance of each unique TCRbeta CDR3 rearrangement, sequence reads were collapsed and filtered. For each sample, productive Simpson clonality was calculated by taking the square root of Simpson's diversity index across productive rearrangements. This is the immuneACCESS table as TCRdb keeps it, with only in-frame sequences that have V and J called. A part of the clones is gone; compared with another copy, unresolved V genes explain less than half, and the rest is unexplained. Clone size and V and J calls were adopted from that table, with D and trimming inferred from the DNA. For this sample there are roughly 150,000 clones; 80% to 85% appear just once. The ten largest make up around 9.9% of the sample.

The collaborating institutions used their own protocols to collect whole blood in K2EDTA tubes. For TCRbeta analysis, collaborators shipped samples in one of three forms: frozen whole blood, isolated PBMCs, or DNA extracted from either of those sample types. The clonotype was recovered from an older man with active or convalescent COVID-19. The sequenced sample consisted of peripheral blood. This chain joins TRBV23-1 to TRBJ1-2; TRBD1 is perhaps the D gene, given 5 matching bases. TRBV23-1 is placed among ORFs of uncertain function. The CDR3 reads CASSRKGNLNYGYTF. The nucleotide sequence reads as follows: TGCGCCAGCAGCCGGAAGGGGAACCTTAACTATGGCTACACCTTC.